This T cell receptor (beta chain) appears in the sequencing data of a study of blood T cell repertoires in COVID-19. Study summary: T cells, B-cell-depleted T cells, or PBMCs provided the cDNA or gDNA that served as material.

Original processing notes: Estimated nucleated cell counts came from reference gene primer amplification. TCRdb's copy holds only in-frame clones and misses some; the assay was immunoSEQ multiplex PCR. V, J and clone size were drawn from that table, and D and trimming were deduced from the DNA. Found here are 91,000 or so clones, around nine tenths of them singletons; the top ten hold 3.5% to 4%. The sample holds a few counts of this clone. Trimming cost V 1 base and J 8 bases, with 8 bases left between them. Germline CDR1 SGHVS, CDR2 FQNEAQ. The CDR3 consists of 13 residues. The V call is TRBV7-8, the J call TRBJ1-4, with D unresolved. Source material: peripheral blood. The source is a woman between 45 and 60 years old in a cohort sampled during active COVID-19. The CDR3 DNA reads as TGTGCCAGCAGCTTAGGGAGGAAAGAAAAACTGTTTTTT. Protein: CASSLGRKEKLFF.